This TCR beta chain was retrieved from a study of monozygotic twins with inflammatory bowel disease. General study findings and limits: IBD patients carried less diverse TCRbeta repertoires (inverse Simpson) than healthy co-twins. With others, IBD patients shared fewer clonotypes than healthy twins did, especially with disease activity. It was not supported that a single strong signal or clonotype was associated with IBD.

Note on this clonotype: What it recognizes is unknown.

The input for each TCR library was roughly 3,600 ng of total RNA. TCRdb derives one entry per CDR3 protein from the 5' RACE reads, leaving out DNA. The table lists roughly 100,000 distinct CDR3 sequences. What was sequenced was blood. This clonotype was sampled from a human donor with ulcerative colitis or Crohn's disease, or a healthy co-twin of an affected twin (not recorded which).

The CDR3 spells CASSWRSGTGELFF. The J gene is TRBJ2-2, the V gene TRBV7-9. The germline gives CDR1 SEHNR, CDR2 FQNEAQ (reference sequence). The CDR3 has 14 amino acids. The variable domain in full, with the rest retrieved from reference TRBV7-9 and TRBJ2-2, is DTGVSQNPRHKITKRGQNVTFRCDPISEHNRLYWYRQTLGQGPEFLTYFQNEAQLEKSRLLSDRFSAERPKGSFSTLEIQRTEQGDSAMYLCASSWRSGTGELFFGEGSRLTVL.